The rows below give T cell receptor beta chains drawn from one sample of a study of cytomegalovirus exposure and HLA in healthy donors. Data came from immunoSEQ multiplex PCR; TCRdb stores just in-frame clones and leaves some out. The sample has about 200,000 clones, 70% to 80% seen once. Sample: PBMCs. Source of these receptors: a male donor in good health and CMV-seronegative. The CDR3 runs from the conserved cysteine through the conserved F or W. D genes are given only for firm matches. Clone size is not always given. Where it is, it says once, few, many or a class for expanded clones.

TGTGCCAGCAGCTTCCGGGACAGTCAAGAGACCCAGTACTTC	CASSFRDSQETQYF	TRBD1	TRBJ2-5	TRBV4-2	NA
TGTGCCTCAACGGGCAGCCAGGACAGGGATTTCACAGATACGCAGTATTTT	CASTGSQDRDFTDTQYF	TRBD1	TRBJ2-3	TRBV30	NA
TGTGCCAGCAGTTACAGCAGGGCGGACAATCAGCCCCAGCATTTT	CASSYSRADNQPQHF	NA	TRBJ1-5	TRBV6-6	NA
TGTGCCAGCAGTCTGACTAGCGCAGCCTACGAGCAGTACTTC	CASSLTSAAYEQYF	TRBD2	TRBJ2-7	TRBV27	NA
TGTGCCAGCAGCGCCCGGGAATTAATCGATACGCAGTATTTT	CASSARELIDTQYF	NA	TRBJ2-3	TRBV9	NA
TGTGCCAGCAGCTTACCCCAGAGCGATAATGAAAAACTGTTTTTT	CASSLPQSDNEKLFF	NA	TRBJ1-4	TRBV5-4	NA
TGTGCCAGCAGCTTAGTAAAGACTAGCGGGAGAGGGGATACGCAGTATTTT	CASSLVKTSGRGDTQYF	TRBD2	TRBJ2-3	TRBV7-8	NA
TGTGCCAGCAGTAAGGGCAACGGGAACTACAATGAGCAGTTCTTC	CASSKGNGNYNEQFF	NA	TRBJ2-1	TRBV5-8	once
TGTGCCAGCAGTCCTACTGGGACAGGGGGTCGCTACGAGCAGTACTTC	CASSPTGTGGRYEQYF	TRBD1	TRBJ2-7	TRBV9	NA
TGTGCCAGCAGCCAAGGGCAGGGGGCGTACGAGCAGTACTTC	CASSQGQGAYEQYF	TRBD1	TRBJ2-7	TRBV14	once
TGCGCCAGCAACCCGAGATGGGAGATTTACTACAATGAGCAGTTCTTC	CASNPRWEIYYNEQFF	NA	TRBJ2-1	TRBV4-1	NA
TGCGCCAGCAGCCCGGGACTAGCGGGATCCCTGAGCTCCTACAATGAGCAGTTCTTC	CASSPGLAGSLSSYNEQFF	TRBD2	TRBJ2-1	TRBV5-1	NA
TGTGCCAGCAATCCGGGACAGGGTGAGACTGAAGCTTTCTTT	CASNPGQGETEAFF	TRBD1	TRBJ1-1	TRBV2	NA
TGTGCCACTAGTCGACTAGCGGACCGCACAGATACGCAGTATTTT	CATSRLADRTDTQYF	TRBD2	TRBJ2-3	TRBV6-4	NA
TGCAGCGTTGAAGAAGAGGAGGGTCGGTCGGCCGGGGAGCTGTTTTTT	CSVEEEEGRSAGELFF	NA	TRBJ2-2	TRBV29-1	NA
TGTGCCAGCAGCCTAGACAAAGACAGGGGCGAAGATCCGGACGAGCAGTACTTC	CASSLDKDRGEDPDEQYF	TRBD1	TRBJ2-7	TRBV7-8	NA
TGTGCCAGCAGTGACACTAGCGGGGAGGGAGAGCAGTACTTC	CASSDTSGEGEQYF	TRBD2	TRBJ2-7	TRBV2	NA
TGTGCCAGCAGCCCCATCAGGGATACTGAGCAGTTCTTC	CASSPIRDTEQFF	NA	TRBJ2-1	TRBV7-8	NA
TGTGCCAGCAGCTTGGCGGTACTAGCGGGAGGACCTAACTACTTC	CASSLAVLAGGPNYF	TRBD2	TRBJ2-5	TRBV5-5	NA
TGCGCCAGCAGCTTACAGGGCAGCGGGAGCACCGGGGAGCTGTTTTTT	CASSLQGSGSTGELFF	TRBD2	TRBJ2-2	TRBV5-1	NA
TGTGCCAGCACCAGACTAGCGGGAGAGTCAGATACGCAGTATTTT	CASTRLAGESDTQYF	TRBD2	TRBJ2-3	TRBV6-1	NA
TGTGCCAGCAGCGGTTCTCCAGGGGGACCCAACTATGGCTACACCTTC	CASSGSPGGPNYGYTF	TRBD1	TRBJ1-2	TRBV2	NA
TGTGCCAGCAGTGAAGACCTACCGAACACTGAAGCTTTCTTT	CASSEDLPNTEAFF	NA	TRBJ1-1	TRBV2	NA
TGTGCCATCAGTGAGTCGCCACATTGGGAGCAGTACTTC	CAISESPHWEQYF	NA	TRBJ2-7	TRBV10-3	NA
TGTGCCAGCAGCGCCGGGAACACCGGGGAGCTGTTTTTT	CASSAGNTGELFF	NA	TRBJ2-2	TRBV9	NA
TGTGCCAGCAGCGCCACAGGGGGCGGAGAGACCCAGTACTTC	CASSATGGGETQYF	TRBD1	TRBJ2-5	TRBV5-6	NA
TGTGCCAGCAGTGAAGTAGGCGGGGGATACACCGGGGAGCTGTTTTTT	CASSEVGGGYTGELFF	TRBD2	TRBJ2-2	TRBV6-1	NA
TGTGCCAGCAGCAGGGAGACTAGCGGGAGTAGGCGGTCCTACGAGCAGTACTTC	CASSRETSGSRRSYEQYF	TRBD2	TRBJ2-7	TRBV13	NA
TGTGCCAGCAGCCCTTCACGCGCTAATGAAAAACTGTTTTTT	CASSPSRANEKLFF	NA	TRBJ1-4	TRBV7-9	few
TGTGCCAGCAGCGTAGCCCCCGGTGTACCCAATGAGCAGTTCTTC	CASSVAPGVPNEQFF	NA	TRBJ2-1	TRBV9	NA
TGTGCCAGTAGTGCAGGAATGTTCGAGACCCAGTACTTC	CASSAGMFETQYF	NA	TRBJ2-5	TRBV19	NA
TGTGCCAGTTCGGGGGGCCTCTCTAGTTCCTACGAGCAGTACTTC	CASSGGLSSSYEQYF	NA	TRBJ2-7	TRBV9	few
TGTGCCAGCTCATCGCCATGGCTAGCGGGCCAGTACGAGCAGTACTTC	CASSSPWLAGQYEQYF	NA	TRBJ2-7	TRBV21-1	few
TGTGCCAGTAGTATGCGACAGTCGAACACTGAAGCTTTCTTT	CASSMRQSNTEAFF	NA	TRBJ1-1	TRBV19	NA
TGTGCCAGCAGCCAATCGGGCCGGACAGGGTCTTCAGATGAGCAGTTCTTC	CASSQSGRTGSSDEQFF	TRBD1	TRBJ2-1	TRBV16	NA
TGTGCCAGCAGCTTAATAGGGGGAGCGACTGAAGCTTTCTTT	CASSLIGGATEAFF	NA	TRBJ1-1	TRBV7-3	NA